This T cell receptor (beta chain) was observed in a study of control samples from healthy donors and cancer patients. TCRdb keeps only in-frame clones here, not all; method: immunoSEQ multiplex PCR. Of roughly 130,000 clones in the sample, approximately 90% were seen once. The source of this sequence is a man aged 18 to 30 in good health. Sample: blood.

Here the CDR3 DNA reads TGTGCCAGCAGCTTTGACAGGGTCTACGAGCAGTACTTC. Translation: CASSFDRVYEQYF. The chain joins TRBV7-9 to TRBJ2-7; 7 bases are shared with TRBD1. Germline CDR1 SEHNR, CDR2 FQNEAQ (reference sequence). J gave up 3 bases and V 3 bases, and 2 bases lay outside the gene matches. This CDR3 has 13 residues.